The clone carrying this TCR beta chain was counted ten times or more. Its antigen remains unknown. These data come from a study of T cells in Graves' hyperthyroidism and ophthalmopathy. Broader study findings: A median 6.5 months before onset, the model predicted ophthalmopathy.

Amplified TCR beta CDR3 regions came from RNA transcripts. HTBI primers were employed in a first-round RT-PCR of the TCR CDR3. TCRdb ran MiXCR on the multiplex PCR reads and lists one entry per CDR3 protein. The sample holds more than 300,000 distinct CDR3 sequences, about 15% seen once. Germline-derived CDR1 and CDR2 are MNHEY and SMNVEV (reference sequence). The CDR3 is 14 residues long. Deletions cut 5 bases from V and 2 bases from J, with 13 bases between. The source is a woman aged 30 to 39 with Graves' hyperthyroidism. The source material was blood. The chain carries TRBV27 and TRBJ2-7, with D unclear. The CDR3 spells CASSPMTGTYEQYF. The CDR3 coding sequence is TGTGCCAGCAGTCCCATGACCGGTACCTACGAGCAGTACTTC.